Listed below are T cell receptor beta chains from one sample, sequenced in a study of T cell clonotyping in hematopoietic cell transplantation. The data were produced by immunoSEQ multiplex PCR, yet TCRdb's version contains in-frame clones alone and is incomplete. The sample shows approximately 10,000 clones, 35% to 50% of them seen only once. The source material was PBMCs, sampled 30 days after allogeneic stem cell transplant. The receptors shown here come from a male patient in his fifties who had an allogeneic stem cell transplant from an unrelated donor, so the T cells may come from the graft donor. Some clones in this sample may be carry-over from other donors' samples. Both conserved end residues are part of each CDR3. Fields, in order: D gene, V gene, clone size, J gene, CDR3 protein, CDR3 DNA. A D gene is named only where the DNA matches it firmly. Not all rows give a size; the values are once, few, many and, for expanded clones, a class.

d_gene: TRBD1; v_gene: TRBV30; abundance: NA; j_gene: TRBJ2-7; CDR3aa: CAWDRGSGYEQYF; CDR3nt: TGTGCCTGGGACAGGGGGTCCGGCTACGAGCAGTACTTC
d_gene: NA; v_gene: TRBV2; abundance: NA; j_gene: TRBJ1-5; CDR3aa: CASSEQPPSVGQPQHF; CDR3nt: TGTGCCAGCAGTGAGCAGCCGCCGTCGGTTGGTCAGCCCCAGCATTTT
d_gene: NA; v_gene: TRBV4-2; abundance: NA; j_gene: TRBJ2-3; CDR3aa: CASSHLGARSKADTQYF; CDR3nt: TGTGCCAGCAGCCACCTGGGGGCCCGATCGAAGGCAGATACGCAGTATTTT
d_gene: NA; v_gene: TRBV27; abundance: NA; j_gene: TRBJ2-1; CDR3aa: CASSQYNEQFF; CDR3nt: TGTGCCAGCAGTCAGTACAATGAGCAGTTCTTC
d_gene: TRBD1; v_gene: TRBV10-3; abundance: NA; j_gene: TRBJ1-1; CDR3aa: CATGQGETEAFF; CDR3nt: TGTGCCACTGGACAGGGGGAAACTGAAGCTTTCTTT
d_gene: NA; v_gene: TRBV2; abundance: NA; j_gene: TRBJ1-5; CDR3aa: CASRGQGNQPQHF; CDR3nt: TGTGCCAGCAGGGGGCAGGGCAATCAGCCCCAGCATTTT
d_gene: TRBD1; v_gene: TRBV30; abundance: NA; j_gene: TRBJ1-2; CDR3aa: CAWATGQGGWDGYTF; CDR3nt: TGTGCCTGGGCGACCGGACAGGGAGGATGGGATGGCTACACCTTC
d_gene: NA; v_gene: TRBV27; abundance: NA; j_gene: TRBJ2-2; CDR3aa: CASGFNTGELFF; CDR3nt: TGTGCCAGCGGCTTCAATACCGGGGAGCTGTTTTTT
d_gene: TRBD1; v_gene: TRBV9; abundance: NA; j_gene: TRBJ1-4; CDR3aa: CASSVTPGTGHEKLFF; CDR3nt: TGTGCCAGCAGCGTAACCCCCGGGACAGGGCATGAAAAACTGTTTTTT
d_gene: TRBD1; v_gene: TRBV5-6; abundance: NA; j_gene: TRBJ2-5; CDR3aa: CASSWDRAETQYF; CDR3nt: TGTGCCAGCAGCTGGGACAGGGCAGAGACCCAGTACTTC
d_gene: NA; v_gene: TRBV4-2; abundance: NA; j_gene: TRBJ1-2; CDR3aa: CASSQESGLYGYTF; CDR3nt: TGTGCCAGCAGCCAAGAGAGTGGATTATATGGCTACACCTTC
d_gene: TRBD1; v_gene: TRBV30; abundance: few; j_gene: TRBJ1-2; CDR3aa: CAWGPGQLYGYTF; CDR3nt: TGTGCCTGGGGGCCGGGACAGCTATATGGCTACACCTTC
d_gene: TRBD2; v_gene: TRBV4-3; abundance: few; j_gene: TRBJ2-7; CDR3aa: CASSSTSGSYEQYF; CDR3nt: TGCGCCAGCAGCTCAACTAGCGGGAGCTACGAGCAGTACTTC
d_gene: TRBD2; v_gene: TRBV5-1; abundance: NA; j_gene: TRBJ2-1; CDR3aa: CASSLAVGRGSSYNEQFF; CDR3nt: TGCGCCAGCAGCTTGGCGGTCGGGAGGGGGAGCTCCTACAATGAGCAGTTCTTC
d_gene: NA; v_gene: TRBV4-2; abundance: NA; j_gene: TRBJ2-2; CDR3aa: CASSQDQRKGRYTGELFF; CDR3nt: TGTGCCAGCAGCCAAGATCAACGGAAGGGCAGATACACCGGGGAGCTGTTTTTT
d_gene: NA; v_gene: TRBV7-2; abundance: NA; j_gene: TRBJ1-2; CDR3aa: CASSLEGQLFALNYGYTF; CDR3nt: TGTGCCAGCAGCTTAGAAGGACAGCTATTCGCCCTGAACTATGGCTACACCTTC
d_gene: NA; v_gene: TRBV6-5; abundance: NA; j_gene: TRBJ1-2; CDR3aa: CASSSSGTLPNYGYTF; CDR3nt: TGTGCCAGCAGTTCCAGTGGGACCTTGCCTAACTATGGCTACACCTTC
d_gene: NA; v_gene: TRBV7-3; abundance: few; j_gene: TRBJ2-2; CDR3aa: CASSLFFGAGELFF; CDR3nt: TGTGCCAGCAGCTTGTTTTTCGGAGCCGGGGAGCTGTTTTTT
d_gene: TRBD1; v_gene: TRBV4-2; abundance: once; j_gene: TRBJ2-7; CDR3aa: CASSLRGTGEDPSSYEQYF; CDR3nt: TGTGCCAGCAGCCTGAGGGGGACAGGGGAAGACCCCAGCTCCTACGAGCAGTACTTC
d_gene: NA; v_gene: TRBV4-2; abundance: few; j_gene: TRBJ1-2; CDR3aa: CASSQGWNGYTF; CDR3nt: TGTGCCAGCAGCCAAGGATGGAATGGCTACACCTTC
d_gene: NA; v_gene: TRBV30; abundance: NA; j_gene: TRBJ2-3; CDR3aa: CAWRLYTSLLTDTQYF; CDR3nt: TGTGCCTGGAGGCTATACACCTCTCTCCTCACAGATACGCAGTATTTT
d_gene: NA; v_gene: TRBV5-1; abundance: NA; j_gene: TRBJ1-3; CDR3aa: CASSRDLGNTIYF; CDR3nt: TGCGCCAGCAGCAGGGACCTAGGAAACACCATATATTTT
d_gene: TRBD1; v_gene: TRBV5-6; abundance: NA; j_gene: TRBJ1-2; CDR3aa: CASSLDRGNYGYTF; CDR3nt: TGTGCCAGCAGCTTGGACAGGGGTAACTATGGCTACACCTTC
d_gene: NA; v_gene: TRBV10-3; abundance: NA; j_gene: TRBJ2-7; CDR3aa: CAISDPNGSYEQYF; CDR3nt: TGTGCCATCAGTGACCCCAACGGTAGCTACGAGCAGTACTTC
d_gene: TRBD2; v_gene: TRBV4-3; abundance: few; j_gene: TRBJ2-5; CDR3aa: CASSQEGVAGASETQYF; CDR3nt: TGCGCCAGCAGCCAAGAAGGGGTAGCGGGGGCTTCAGAGACCCAGTACTTC
d_gene: TRBD1; v_gene: TRBV6-5; abundance: few; j_gene: TRBJ1-5; CDR3aa: CASSYSGQGNQPQHF; CDR3nt: TGTGCCAGCAGTTACTCAGGACAGGGAAATCAGCCCCAGCATTTT